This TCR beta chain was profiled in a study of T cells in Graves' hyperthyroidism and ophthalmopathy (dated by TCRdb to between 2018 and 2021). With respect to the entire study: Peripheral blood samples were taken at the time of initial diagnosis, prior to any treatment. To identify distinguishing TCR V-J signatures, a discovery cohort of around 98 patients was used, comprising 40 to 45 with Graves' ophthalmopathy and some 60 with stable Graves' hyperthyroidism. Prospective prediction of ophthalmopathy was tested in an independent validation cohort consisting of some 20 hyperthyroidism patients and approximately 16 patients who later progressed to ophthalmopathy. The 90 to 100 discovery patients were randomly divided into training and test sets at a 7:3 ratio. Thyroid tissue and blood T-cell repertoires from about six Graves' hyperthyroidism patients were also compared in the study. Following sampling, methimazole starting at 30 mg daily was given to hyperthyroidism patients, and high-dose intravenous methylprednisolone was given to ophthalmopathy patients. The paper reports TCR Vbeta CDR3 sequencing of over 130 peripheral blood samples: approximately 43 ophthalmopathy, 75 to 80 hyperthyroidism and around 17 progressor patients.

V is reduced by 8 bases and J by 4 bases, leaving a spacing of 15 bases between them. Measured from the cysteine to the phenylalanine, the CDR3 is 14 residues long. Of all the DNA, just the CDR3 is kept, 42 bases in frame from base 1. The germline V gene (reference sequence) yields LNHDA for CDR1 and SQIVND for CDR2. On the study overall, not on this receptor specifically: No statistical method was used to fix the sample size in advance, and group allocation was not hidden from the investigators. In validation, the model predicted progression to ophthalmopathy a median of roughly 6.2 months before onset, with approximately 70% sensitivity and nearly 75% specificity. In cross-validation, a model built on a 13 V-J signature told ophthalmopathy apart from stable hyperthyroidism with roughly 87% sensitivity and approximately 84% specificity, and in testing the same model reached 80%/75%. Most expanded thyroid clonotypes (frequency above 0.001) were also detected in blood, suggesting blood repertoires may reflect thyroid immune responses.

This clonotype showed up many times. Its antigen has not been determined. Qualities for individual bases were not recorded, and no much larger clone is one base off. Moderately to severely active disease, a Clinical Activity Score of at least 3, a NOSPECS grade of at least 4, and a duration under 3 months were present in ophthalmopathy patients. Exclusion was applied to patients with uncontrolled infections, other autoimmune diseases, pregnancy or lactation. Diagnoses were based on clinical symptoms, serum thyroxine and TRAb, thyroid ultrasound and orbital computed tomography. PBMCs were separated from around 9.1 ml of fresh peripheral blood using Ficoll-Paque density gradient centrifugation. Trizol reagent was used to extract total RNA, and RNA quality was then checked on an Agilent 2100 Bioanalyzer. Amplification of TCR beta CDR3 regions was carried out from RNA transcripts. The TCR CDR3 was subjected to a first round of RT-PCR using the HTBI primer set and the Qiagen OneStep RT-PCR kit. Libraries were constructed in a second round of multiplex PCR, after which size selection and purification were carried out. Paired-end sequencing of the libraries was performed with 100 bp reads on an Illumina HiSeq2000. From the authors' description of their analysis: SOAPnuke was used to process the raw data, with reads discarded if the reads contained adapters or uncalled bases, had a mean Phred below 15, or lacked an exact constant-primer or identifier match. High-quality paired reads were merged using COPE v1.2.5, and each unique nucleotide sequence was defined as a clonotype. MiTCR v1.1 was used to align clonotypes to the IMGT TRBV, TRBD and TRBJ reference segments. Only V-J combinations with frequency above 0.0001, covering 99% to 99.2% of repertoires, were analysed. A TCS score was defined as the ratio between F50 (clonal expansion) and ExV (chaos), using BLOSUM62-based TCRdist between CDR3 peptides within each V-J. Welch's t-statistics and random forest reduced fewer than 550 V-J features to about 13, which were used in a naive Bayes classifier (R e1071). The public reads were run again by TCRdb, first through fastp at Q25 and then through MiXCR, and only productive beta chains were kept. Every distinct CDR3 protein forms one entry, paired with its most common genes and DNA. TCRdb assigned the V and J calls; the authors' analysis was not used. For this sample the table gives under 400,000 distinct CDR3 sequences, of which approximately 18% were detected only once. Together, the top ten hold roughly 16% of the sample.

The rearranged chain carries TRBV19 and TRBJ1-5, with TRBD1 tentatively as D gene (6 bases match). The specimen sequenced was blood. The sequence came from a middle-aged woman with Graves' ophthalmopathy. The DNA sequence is TGTGCCAGTGGCCTCGGGACATTTAATCAGCCCCAGCATTTT. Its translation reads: CASGLGTFNQPQHF. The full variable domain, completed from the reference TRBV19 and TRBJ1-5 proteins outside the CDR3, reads DGGITQSPKYLFRKEGQNVTLSCEQNLNHDAMYWYRQDPGQGLRLIYYSQIVNDFQKGDIAEGYSVSREKKESFPLTVTSAQKNPTAFYLCASGLGTFNQPQHFGDGTRLSIL.